Shown below are 9 T cell receptor beta chains from a single sample sequenced in a study of cytomegalovirus exposure and HLA in healthy donors. Amplification used 60 Vbeta primers and 13 Jbeta primers. Clones were sequenced by immunoSEQ multiplex PCR, and TCRdb holds only the in-frame ones, with some missing. The table shows 200,000 to 300,000 clones, with about four fifths occurring only once. The sequenced material came from PBMCs. The origin of the receptors is a woman aged 40 to 50 in good health and CMV-seropositive.

The chain employs TRBV19 and TRBJ2-1; D uncertain. With 5 bases removed from V and 1 base from J, the gap between germline ends came to 12 bases. This CDR3 spans 15 amino acids. Germline loops: CDR1 LNHDA, CDR2 SQIVND (reference sequence). CDR3 nucleotides: TGTGCCAGTAGTTCGCAGGTTCATTCCTACAATGAGCAGTTCTTC. Its protein is CASSSQVHSYNEQFF.

V and J are TRBV2 and TRBJ1-1; possible D gene TRBD1, 5 bases. Germline-derived CDR1 and CDR2 are SNHLY and FYNNEI. This CDR3 is built from 13 residues. V lost 7 bases, J lost 4 bases, and 13 bases lay in between. The DNA of the CDR3 is TGTGCCAGCACCGCCGACAGTCGCACTGAAGCTTTCTTT. It yields the protein CASTADSRTEAFF.

The V call is TRBV28, the J call TRBJ1-1; D gene uncertain. V dropped 1 base and J dropped 4 bases, with 4 bases sitting between them. CDR3 length equals 12 residues. In germline, CDR1 is MDHEN, CDR2 SYDVKM. In DNA form, the CDR3 reads TGTGCCAGCAGTTTATCGGTCACTGAAGCTTTCTTT. Translated, it gives CASSLSVTEAFF.

This chain uses TRBV7-2 with TRBJ1-1; tentative D call: TRBD1 (5 bases). Trimming took 2 bases from V and 5 from J, leaving 12 bases between them. The CDR3 is 14 amino acids. Looked up from germline, CDR1 is SGHTA and CDR2 is FQGNSA. CDR3 sequence (DNA): TGTGCCAGCAGCTTAATCCAGGGTGTGACTGAAGCTTTCTTT. Translated, it gives CASSLIQGVTEAFF.

The genes are TRBV27 and TRBJ2-7; D perhaps matches TRBD1 (6 bases). Trimming shortened V by 5 bases and J by 4 bases, and 12 bases separated the two germline ends. Germline CDR1 reads MNHEY; CDR2 reads SMNVEV (reference sequence). This CDR3 contains 13 residues. CDR3 sequence (DNA): TGTGCCAGCAGTAGACAGGAAAGTTACGAGCAGTACTTC. Encoded protein: CASSRQESYEQYF.

This chain links TRBV27 with TRBJ1-5, with TRBD1 identical over 7 bases. The CDR3 contains 14 residues. Losses at the gene ends were 5 bases for V and 8 bases for J; bases not matched to a gene: 9. Germline-derived CDR1 and CDR2 are MNHEY and SMNVEV (reference sequence). The CDR3 loop reads CASSLTGVSEPQHF. CDR3 coding DNA: TGTGCCAGCAGTCTCACAGGGGTGAGCGAGCCCCAGCATTTT.

The chain uses TRBV6-6 and TRBJ1-2; 10 bases line up with TRBD1. The length of the CDR3 is 16 residues. After removal of 6 bases from V and 6 bases from J, the junction contained 13 bases not matched to a gene. Germline V lookup: CDR1 MNHNY, CDR2 SVGAGI (reference sequence). This chain's CDR3 is CASRYPEDRGRDGYTF. The CDR3 nucleotides read TGTGCCAGCAGGTACCCCGAAGACAGGGGGCGGGATGGCTACACCTTC.

CDR3 protein: CASSLAGKGYEQYF. In DNA form, the CDR3 reads TGTGCCAGCAGTTTGGCGGGTAAAGGCTACGAGCAGTACTTC. The V and J genes are TRBV28 and TRBJ2-7; D might be TRBD2 (5 bases). The germline V and J ends were trimmed by 3 bases and 3 bases, with 12 bases remaining between them. Germline V gives CDR1 MDHEN, CDR2 SYDVKM. This CDR3 region has 14 residues.

The chain joins TRBV28 to TRBJ2-7; perhaps TRBD1 as D (6 bases). V was shortened by 1 base and J by 3 bases, with 7 bases between the two germline ends. The CDR3 length is 13 residues. Germline CDR1 MDHEN, CDR2 SYDVKM. DNA of the CDR3: TGTGCCAGCAGTTTATTAGGGGGCTACGAGCAGTACTTC. It yields the protein CASSLLGGYEQYF. The variable domain in full, with the rest retrieved from reference TRBV28 and TRBJ2-7, is DVKVTQSSRYLVKRTGEKVFLECVQDMDHENMFWYRQDPGLGLRLIYFSYDVKMKEKGDIPEGYSVSREKKERFSLILESASTNQTSMYLCASSLLGGYEQYFGPGTRLTVT.